A selection of T cell receptor beta chains follows, all from one sample in a study of T cell responses to AZD1222 COVID-19 vaccine. Clones were sequenced by immunoSEQ multiplex PCR, and TCRdb holds only the in-frame ones, with some missing. The repertoire includes 100,000 or so clones, more than 85% of them detected once, and about 1.2% sits in the top ten. The sample consisted of peripheral blood, taken on day 0 of AZD1222 vaccination. All receptors derive from an adult in good health. The conserved cysteine and the conserved F or W are not part of the CDR3 here. The order of the fields is V gene, J gene, CDR3 protein.

>TRBV5-1|TRBJ1-6
ASRPTGDNSPLH
>TRBV20-1|TRBJ2-1
SASPSGRVYNEQF
>TRBV5-6|TRBJ1-3
ASSLPTVSSGNTIY
>TRBV4-2|TRBJ1-5
ASSQTGSSNQPQH
>TRBV3-1/TRBV3-2|TRBJ1-6
ASSQAGQGDSPLH
>TRBV9|TRBJ2-2
ASSSRRPLLGNTGELF
>TRBV5-1|TRBJ2-7
ASSLGSSGLFYEQY
>TRBV5-8|TRBJ1-2
ASSNNFGTGVLGNYGYT
>TRBV19|TRBJ1-5
ASSTRTGRDQPQH
>TRBV7-2|TRBJ1-1
ASSLGYQGAF
>TRBV7-3|TRBJ2-1
ASSSWIGNEQF
>TRBV7-9|TRBJ1-2
ASSLGTQDPDANYGYT
>TRBV5-8|TRBJ2-7
ASRGRGYEQY
>TRBV28|TRBJ2-7
ASRSGTSGSAAYEQY
>TRBV12-3/TRBV12-4|TRBJ2-3
ASSLGRTDTQY
>TRBV19|TRBJ2-7
ASSITFKVSEQY
>TRBV6-1|TRBJ1-1
ASSDNENTEAF
>TRBV30|TRBJ1-2
AWRRVPNNYGYT
>TRBV7-3|TRBJ2-5
ASSFGPSGEETQY
>TRBV28|TRBJ2-7
ASSPPSGAYEQY
>TRBV9|TRBJ2-3
ASSVGGGASSDTQY
>TRBV7-9|TRBJ1-1
ASSLTGSNTEAF
>TRBV9|TRBJ1-1
ASSVGAGWTEAF
>TRBV11-3|TRBJ1-4
ASSFLANEKLF
>TRBV18|TRBJ1-1
ASSPNTEAF
>TRBV7-2|TRBJ1-1
ASSPLTGLNTEAF
>TRBV30|TRBJ2-7
AWSAGREQKY
>TRBV29-1|TRBJ2-1
SVGMASGGRNEQF
>TRBV5-4|TRBJ1-5
ASSLWTGMGNQPQH
>TRBV28|TRBJ1-3
ASSLHSGTGY
>TRBV10-3|TRBJ1-2
AILDIANYGYT
>TRBV11-2|TRBJ1-2
ASSLDPSGARRLGYT
>TRBV6-5|TRBJ1-4
ASRSRDGLREKLF
>TRBV5-8|TRBJ1-3
ASSLRSFSGNTIY
>TRBV15|TRBJ2-7
ATSTGGLYSWEQY
>TRBV6-6|TRBJ2-7
ASSPTSGSVEQY
>TRBV12-3/TRBV12-4|TRBJ1-1
ASSLTGNTEAF
>TRBV7-2|TRBJ2-6
ASSLGITGANVLT
>TRBV5-1|TRBJ1-2
ASSLARRPSEGGYT
>TRBV7-9|TRBJ1-1
ASSLAEGQGWGTEAF
>TRBV9|TRBJ2-1
ASTPAGVNEQF
>TRBV28|TRBJ1-1
ASSFSGGGF
>TRBV5-8|TRBJ1-2
ASSRRGLYGYT
>TRBV30|TRBJ1-3
AWTSSGNTIY
>TRBV11-2|TRBJ2-5
ASSLVVLAGQGTQY
>TRBV7-2|TRBJ2-3
ASSLAGADTQY
>TRBV4-2|TRBJ2-5
ASSQSDREDETQY
>TRBV18|TRBJ2-2
ASSSETATGELF
>TRBV19|TRBJ2-5
ASTGTAQETQY
>TRBV12-5|TRBJ1-1
ASGLVQGMNTEAF
>TRBV2|TRBJ1-1
ASSPTGITEAF
>TRBV28|TRBJ1-5
ASSSPSTGGVNQPQH
>TRBV7-3|TRBJ2-2
ASTPGRAGELF
>TRBV12-3/TRBV12-4|TRBJ1-5
ASTANGQPQH
>TRBV25-1|TRBJ1-3
ASSVNSHSGNTIY